The 29 T cell receptor beta chains given below trace back to one sample, sequenced in a study of blood T cells in healthy people across ages. A second roughly 6 to 12 cycle PCR used barcoded and J-beta primers. TCRdb re-derived calls from the 5' RACE reads in MiXCR, one entry per CDR3 protein. The sample contains around 970,000 distinct CDR3 sequences, 45% to 60% of which appear only once. The sequencing sample was made of blood. Source of these receptors: a woman aged 55 to 70 in good health.

This clonotype was detected a few times. This chain connects TRBV20-1 to TRBJ2-3, with TRBD2 matching 9 bases. The CDR3 covers 16 residues. In germline, CDR1 is DFQATT, CDR2 SNEGSKA (reference sequence). V was clipped by 0 bases and J by 2 bases; unmatched bases: 6. CDR3 DNA sequence: TGCAGTGCTAGAGATGCGGCTAGCGGGGACACAGATACGCAGTATTTT. Residues: CSARDAASGDTDTQYF.

Concerning this clonotype itself: A read error may produce the germline difference seen at one junction end. V gene TRBV20-1 combines with J gene TRBJ2-5; 10 bases align to TRBD1. This CDR3 comprises 17 residues. The germline CDR1 and CDR2 sequences are DFQATT and SNEGSKA (reference sequence). The CDR3 DNA follows: TGCAGTGCTAGAGCCGATAGACAGGGGGCTAGCCAAGGGACCCAGTACTTC. Its protein product is CSARADRQGASQGTQYF.

Written as DNA, the CDR3 is TGCGCCAGCAGCCTCTCACGCCTCTGGGACAGGGGGCGCGTAAGCACCGGGGAGCTGTTTTTT. Translating it yields CASSLSRLWDRGRVSTGELFF. The chain combines TRBV5-1 with TRBJ2-2, with 12 bases matching TRBD1. The CDR3 length is 21 residues. Germline CDR1 reads SGHRS; CDR2 reads YFSETQ. V trimming: 4 bases; J trimming: 4 bases; junction bases outside the gene matches: 20. The variable domain in full, with the rest retrieved from reference TRBV5-1 and TRBJ2-2, is KAGVTQTPRYLIKTRGQQVTLSCSPISGHRSVSWYQQTPGQGLQFLFEYFSETQRNKGNFPGRFSGRQFSNSRSEMNVSTLELGDSALYLCASSLSRLWDRGRVSTGELFFGEGSRLTVL.

The chain employs TRBV20-1 and TRBJ1-5, with 7 bases aligning to TRBD1. The ends lost 3 bases at V and 4 bases at J; junction bases unmatched: 12. The CDR3 is made up of 16 amino acids. The V gene's germline CDR1 is DFQATT and CDR2 SNEGSKA (reference sequence). In DNA, the CDR3 is TGCAGTGCTAGGAGGGACAGTAATAGGGTTAATCAGCCCCAGCATTTT. It is translated as CSARRDSNRVNQPQHF.

The chain employs TRBV20-1 and TRBJ2-1, with 9 positions matching TRBD2. The DNA matches TRBJ2-7 better at its end, which makes the J call doubtful. The CDR3 length is 15 residues. Germline CDR1 is DFQATT and CDR2 is SNEGSKA (reference sequence). The CDR3 is CSAPLAGSSYNEQYF. DNA for the CDR3: TGCAGTGCCCCGCTAGCGGGAAGCTCCTACAATGAGCAGTACTTC.

The chain links TRBV12-3 or TRBV12-4 to TRBJ2-7; possible D gene TRBD2, 6 bases. V was trimmed by 10 bases and J by 0 bases, leaving 13 bases between them. The CDR3 totals 13 residues. CDR3 sequence reads: CAIAGTSSYEQYF. CDR3 nucleotide sequence: TGTGCCATCGCCGGGACTTCCTCCTACGAGCAGTACTTC.

The rearrangement uses TRBV13 and TRBJ2-7; no clear D. The CDR3 is 13 residues long. The V gene lost 5 bases and the J gene lost 7 bases, with 15 bases spanning the gap. CDR1 is PRHDT and CDR2 is FYEKMQ in the germline V gene (reference sequence). The CDR3 spells CASSPEHGEEQYF. Written as DNA, the CDR3 is TGTGCCAGCAGCCCCGAACATGGAGAGGAGCAGTACTTC.

The chain combines TRBV10-3 with TRBJ2-1, with 8 bases matching TRBD1. V lost 4 bases to trimming and J lost 4 bases; unmatched junction nucleotides: 9. Looked up from germline, CDR1 is ENHRY and CDR2 is SYGVKD. The CDR3 is 16 amino acids. The CDR3 is CAISAQTGELYNEQFF. CDR3 in DNA: TGTGCCATCAGTGCCCAGACAGGGGAATTATACAATGAGCAGTTCTTC.

In its sample, this clonotype was seen a few times. The chain recombines TRBV12-3 or TRBV12-4 with TRBJ2-5; 12 bases fit TRBD2. After removal of 6 bases from V and 4 bases from J, the junction contained 0 bases not matched to a gene. The CDR3 spans 13 residues. DNA for the CDR3: TGTGCCAGCAGGGGACTAGCGGGAGAGACCCAGTACTTC. Amino acids: CASRGLAGETQYF.

The sample holds a few counts of this clonotype. Here the CDR3 DNA reads TGCAGTGCATCACTAGACTACGAGCAGTACTTC. This translates into CSASLDYEQYF. The chain recombines TRBV20-1 with TRBJ2-7; D perhaps matches TRBD2 (5 bases). There are 11 residues in the CDR3. Trimming left V 6 bases short and J 3 bases short, with 9 bases between. Germline assignment: CDR1 DFQATT and CDR2 SNEGSKA (reference sequence).

This clonotype came up a few times. V and J are TRBV3-1 and TRBJ2-6; D is unclear. V was clipped by 4 bases and J by 0 bases, with 7 bases between them. CDR1 and CDR2 (germline): LGHDT, YNNKEL (reference sequence). The CDR3 sequence is 15 residues long. The CDR3 coding sequence is TGTGCCAGCAGCCCCGTGACCTCTGGGGCCAACGTCCTGACTTTC. It codes for CASSPVTSGANVLTF.

As to this clonotype: This sequence may be a read error, since a much larger clone differs from it by one base. The chain joins TRBV7-3 to TRBJ2-1; 7 nucleotides align to TRBD2. CDR1 and CDR2 from the germline V gene are SGHTA and FQGTGA. Unmatched junction bases numbered 11, after V lost 6 bases and J lost 3 bases. This CDR3 has 16 amino acids. CDR3 DNA sequence: TGTGCCAGCAGTACAGTAATAGCGGGTATCTACAATGAGCAGTTCTTC. Protein: CASSTVIAGIYNEQFF.

This clonotype was counted a few times. The chain uses TRBV20-1 and TRBJ2-1; 7 positions agree with TRBD2. V was clipped by 5 bases and J by 7 bases; unmatched bases: 11. The CDR3 is 14 residues long. Looked up from germline, CDR1 is DFQATT and CDR2 is SNEGSKA (reference sequence). The CDR3 coding sequence is TGCAGTGCTCTTCATAAAGGACTAGTTAATGAGCAGTTCTTC. Amino acid sequence: CSALHKGLVNEQFF.

V usage is TRBV5-1 and J usage is TRBJ2-1, with D hard to call. The CDR3 consists of 16 residues. The V gene's germline CDR1 is SGHRS and CDR2 YFSETQ. V was cut by 4 bases and J by 2 bases, with 16 bases left in between. CDR3 loop: CASSLGLGRTYNEQFF. The CDR3 bases are TGCGCCAGCAGCCTGGGTCTGGGCCGTACCTACAATGAGCAGTTCTTC.

This clonotype came up a few times. The rearrangement joins TRBV7-9 to TRBJ2-7; TRBD1 is a possible D gene (6 bases). With 5 bases removed from V and 5 bases from J, the gap between germline ends came to 16 bases. This CDR3 has 14 amino acids. Germline-derived CDR1 and CDR2 are SEHNR and FQNEAQ (reference sequence). CDR3 in amino acids: CASSGRTVGNEQYF. The DNA for the CDR3 is TGTGCCAGCAGCGGAAGGACAGTGGGCAACGAGCAGTACTTC.

The sample holds a few counts of this clonotype. The chain links TRBV4-3 to TRBJ2-5, with D possibly matching TRBD2 (6 bases). Trimming stripped 0 bases from V and 5 bases from J, with 16 bases between. Germline CDR1 and CDR2: LGHNA and YSLEER. The CDR3 is 16 residues long. CDR3 region: CASSQDSRERAETQYF. In nucleotides, the CDR3 is TGCGCCAGCAGCCAAGATAGTCGGGAGAGGGCGGAGACCCAGTACTTC.

The rearrangement uses TRBV18 and TRBJ2-4; maybe TRBD1 (5 bases). The DNA end favors TRBJ2-7, so the J call may be wrong. This CDR3 spans 12 amino acids. Germline-derived CDR1 and CDR2 are KGHSH and LQKENI. The CDR3 coding sequence is TGTGCCAGCTCACTCGACAGACTCGAGCAGTACTTC. Translation: CASSLDRLEQYF.

This clonotype was seen once. The V call is TRBV4-1, the J call TRBJ1-5; D remains unclear. The CDR3 runs to 14 residues. Trimming took off 0 bases at V and 6 bases at J, with 9 bases between the two ends. The germline V gene encodes CDR1 MGHRA and CDR2 YSYEKL. The CDR3 sequence is CASSQDPTRQPQHF. The DNA for the CDR3 is TGCGCCAGCAGCCAAGACCCGACCCGTCAGCCCCAGCATTTT.

This rearrangement joins TRBV12-3 or TRBV12-4 to TRBJ1-1, with D maybe TRBD1 (5 bases). V dropped 4 bases and J dropped 5 bases, with 17 bases sitting between them. This CDR3 is 15 amino acids long. The CDR3: CASSSPVGGETEAFF. The CDR3 bases are TGTGCCAGCAGTTCGCCTGTTGGGGGAGAGACTGAAGCTTTCTTT.

This clonotype was picked up a small number of times. The CDR3 is CASSQQGEGGYTF. CDR3 in DNA: TGCGCCAGCAGCCAACAGGGGGAAGGCGGCTACACCTTC. The chain uses TRBV4-1 and TRBJ1-2; 7 bases agree with TRBD1. The CDR3 extends over 13 amino acids. With V trimmed by 2 bases and J by 8 bases, 5 bases remained unmatched. Germline CDR1 reads MGHRA; CDR2 reads YSYEKL.

This clonotype was found a few times. The rearrangement joins TRBV4-1 to TRBJ2-5; D gene unclear. Germline CDR1 MGHRA, CDR2 YSYEKL. V lost 2 bases, J lost 5 bases, and 15 bases lay in between. The CDR3 runs to 15 residues. The CDR3: CASSQPSTFTETQYF. The CDR3 DNA reads as TGCGCCAGCAGCCAACCCTCGACCTTCACGGAGACCCAGTACTTC.

The gene calls are TRBV7-2 and TRBJ2-1; the D is unclear. V lost 5 bases and J 0 bases, leaving 8 bases between the germline ends. Germline CDR1 reads SGHTA; CDR2 reads FQGNSA. The CDR3 extends over 14 amino acids. The chain's CDR3 is CASSIVGSYNEQFF. Written as DNA, the CDR3 is TGTGCCAGCAGCATTGTGGGCTCCTACAATGAGCAGTTCTTC.

This chain uses TRBV10-3 with TRBJ2-1; the match to TRBD1 covers 7 bases. V trimming: 8 bases; J trimming: 7 bases; junction bases outside the gene matches: 2. The CDR3 has 11 amino acids. Looked up from germline, CDR1 is ENHRY and CDR2 is SYGVKD. The CDR3, as DNA: TGTGCCATCGGGGACAGAAATGAGCAGTTCTTC. Translated, it gives CAIGDRNEQFF.

The V call is TRBV7-2, the J call TRBJ2-1; 13 bases map to TRBD2. Trimming at V came to 4 bases and at J to 6 bases, leaving 15 bases not matched to a gene. CDR1 SGHTA and CDR2 FQGNSA come from the germline V gene. The CDR3 sequence is 19 residues long. The CDR3: CASSSQHGLAGAGVNEQFF. CDR3 sequence (DNA): TGTGCCAGCAGCTCGCAACACGGACTAGCGGGAGCTGGGGTCAATGAGCAGTTCTTC.

The J gene is TRBJ2-3, the V gene TRBV28; D is ambiguous. The ends were cut back, 6 bases at V and 3 bases at J, with 13 bases in the middle. This CDR3 comprises 14 residues. In germline, CDR1 is MDHEN, CDR2 SYDVKM. Written as DNA, the CDR3 is TGTGCCAGCAGACTCCGGGCCGAAACAGATACGCAGTATTTT. Translating gives CASRLRAETDTQYF. Complete variable domain (other parts from reference TRBV28 and TRBJ2-3): DVKVTQSSRYLVKRTGEKVFLECVQDMDHENMFWYRQDPGLGLRLIYFSYDVKMKEKGDIPEGYSVSREKKERFSLILESASTNQTSMYLCASRLRAETDTQYFGPGTRLTVL.

J is TRBJ2-7 and V is TRBV28; D ambiguous. The DNA end lines up better with TRBJ2-5; the J call may be wrong. The V gene's germline CDR1 is MDHEN and CDR2 SYDVKM. The CDR3 extends over 15 amino acids. CDR3 residues: CASSPPELMGETQYF. CDR3 coding DNA: TGTGCCAGCAGTCCCCCGGAGTTAATGGGGGAGACCCAGTACTTC.

This clonotype was seen ten or more times. The genes are TRBV4-1 and TRBJ1-2, with a tentative D call TRBD1 (6 bases). The CDR3 is 13 residues long. Trimming took 3 bases from V and 5 from J, leaving 10 bases between them. The germline V gene has CDR1 MGHRA and CDR2 YSYEKL. This chain's CDR3 is CASSQGAGYGYTF. The CDR3 DNA reads as TGCGCCAGCAGCCAGGGGGCTGGGTATGGCTACACCTTC.

The CDR3 is CASSLQSATYNEQFF. The CDR3, as DNA: TGTGCCAGCAGCTTACAGAGCGCCACCTACAATGAGCAGTTCTTC. This chain connects TRBV7-2 to TRBJ2-1; D is unclear. Germline CDR1 SGHTA, CDR2 FQGNSA. V was cut by 2 bases and J by 2 bases, with 10 bases left in between. The CDR3 runs 15 residues.

The rearrangement uses TRBV6-2 or TRBV6-3 and TRBJ2-6, with a tentative D call TRBD1 (6 bases). CDR1 is MNHEY, CDR2 SVGEGT, per germline. The CDR3 spans 17 residues. V dropped 4 bases and J dropped 0 bases, with 13 bases sitting between them. CDR3 sequence (DNA): TGTGCCAGCAGTTCCGGACAGCTCCACTCTGGGGCCAACGTCCTGACTTTC. Translated, it gives CASSSGQLHSGANVLTF.